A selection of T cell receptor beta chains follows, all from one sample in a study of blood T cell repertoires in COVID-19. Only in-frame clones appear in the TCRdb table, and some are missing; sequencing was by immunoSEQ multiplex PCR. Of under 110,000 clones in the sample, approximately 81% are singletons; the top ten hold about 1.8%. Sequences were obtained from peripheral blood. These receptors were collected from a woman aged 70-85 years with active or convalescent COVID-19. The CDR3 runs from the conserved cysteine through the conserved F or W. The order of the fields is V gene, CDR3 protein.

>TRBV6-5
CASTLGGSNEKLFF
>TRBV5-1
CASSLQGADYGYTF
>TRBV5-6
CASSNRDRGRTNEKLFF
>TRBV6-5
CASRRQESQPQHF
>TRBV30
CAWSVGGTGRNEQFF
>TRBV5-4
CASNPGLPSDNEQFF
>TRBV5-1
CASSLGTGEAFF
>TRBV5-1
CASSLDGQGNTEAFF
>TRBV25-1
CASSDLDRDTEAFF
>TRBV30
CAWSVGGGLNYGYTF
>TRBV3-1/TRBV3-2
CASSQDGTGGPGANVLTF
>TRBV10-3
CAISESGLYNEQFF
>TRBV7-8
CASSLKGGRADNEQFF
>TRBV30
CACTDRGRTDTQYF
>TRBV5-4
CASSLGVNRHTEAFF
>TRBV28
CASSRSMYSPLHF